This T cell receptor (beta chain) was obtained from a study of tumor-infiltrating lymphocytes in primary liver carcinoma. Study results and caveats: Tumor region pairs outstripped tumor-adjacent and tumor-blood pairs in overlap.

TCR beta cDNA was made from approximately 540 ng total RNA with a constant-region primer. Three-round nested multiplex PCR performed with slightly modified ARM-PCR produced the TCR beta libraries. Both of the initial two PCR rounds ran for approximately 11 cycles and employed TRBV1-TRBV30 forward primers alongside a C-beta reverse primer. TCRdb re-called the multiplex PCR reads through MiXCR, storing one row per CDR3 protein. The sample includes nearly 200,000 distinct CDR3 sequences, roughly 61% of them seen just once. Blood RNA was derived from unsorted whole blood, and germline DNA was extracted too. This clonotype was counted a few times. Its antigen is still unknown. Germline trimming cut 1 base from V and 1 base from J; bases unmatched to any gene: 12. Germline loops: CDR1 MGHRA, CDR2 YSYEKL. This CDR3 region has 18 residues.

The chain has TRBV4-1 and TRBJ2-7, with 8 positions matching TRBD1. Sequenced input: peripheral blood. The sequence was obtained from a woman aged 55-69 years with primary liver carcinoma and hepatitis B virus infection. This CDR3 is CASSQGQDRQGMSYEQYF. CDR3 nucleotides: TGCGCCAGCAGCCAAGGTCAAGACCGACAGGGGATGTCCTACGAGCAGTACTTC.